Below, 15 T cell receptor beta chains from the same sample are listed, as sequenced in a study of control samples from healthy donors and cancer patients. Profiled with immunoSEQ multiplex PCR; TCRdb holds only in-frame clones, not every one. The sample includes under 200,000 clones. The sample was blood. These receptors were obtained from a woman aged 30 to 39 in good health.

The rearrangement uses TRBV2 and TRBJ2-1; D not resolved. The CDR3 totals 15 residues. The germline V and J ends were trimmed by 4 bases and 0 bases, with 10 bases remaining between them. Germline CDR1 reads SNHLY; CDR2 reads FYNNEI. DNA for the CDR3: TGTGCCAGCAGTGCTCGGTGGGGCTCCTACAATGAGCAGTTCTTC. It yields the protein CASSARWGSYNEQFF.

V is TRBV15 and J is TRBJ1-6; D not certain. The CDR3 has 16 residues. Germline V gives CDR1 LNHNV, CDR2 YYDKDF (reference sequence). V lost 5 bases to trimming and J lost 3 bases, with 14 bases between them. CDR3 region: CATSAGFTLYNSPLHF. The CDR3 nucleotides read TGTGCCACCAGCGCCGGTTTCACCCTCTATAATTCACCCCTCCACTTT.

This sequence joins TRBV3-1 (or the pseudogene TRBV3-2) and TRBJ1-2; the match to TRBD1 covers 8 bases. Unmatched junction bases numbered 14, after V lost 4 bases and J lost 4 bases. The germline CDR1 and CDR2 sequences are LGHDT and YNNKEL (reference sequence). The length of the CDR3 is 17 residues. The CDR3 bases are TGTGCCAGCAGCCGCATCTCCCCGGACAGGGATAGCTATGGCTACACCTTC. This sequence encodes CASSRISPDRDSYGYTF.

The V call is TRBV27, the J call TRBJ2-3; D call uncertain. The germline V gene has CDR1 MNHEY and CDR2 SMNVEV (reference sequence). CDR3 length: 12 amino acids. Trimming left V 6 bases short and J 5 bases short, with 9 bases between. This CDR3 is CASSWIGDTQYF. In nucleotides, the CDR3 is TGTGCCAGCAGCTGGATTGGAGATACGCAGTATTTT.

This chain joins TRBV5-1 and TRBJ2-2; 10 bases line up with TRBD1. The CDR3 spans 16 residues. Unmatched junction bases numbered 8, after V lost 6 bases and J lost 3 bases. Germline values: CDR1 SGHRS, CDR2 YFSETQ. For the CDR3, the DNA is TGCGCCAGCAACCCAGGGGACAGGGGTGACACCGGGGAGCTGTTTTTT. The encoded protein is CASNPGDRGDTGELFF.

The chain employs TRBV2 and TRBJ1-5; 9 nucleotides line up with TRBD1. Germline CDR1 reads SNHLY; CDR2 reads FYNNEI. Trimming cost V 6 bases and J 2 bases; bases outside gene matches: 8. The CDR3 has 16 amino acids. In DNA, the CDR3 is TGTGCCAGCAGGGTTACAGGGGGCTGGGGCAATCAGCCCCAGCATTTT. Its translation is CASRVTGGWGNQPQHF.

The chain links TRBV6-5 to TRBJ2-7; TRBD2 matches 15 bases. Trimming at V came to 4 bases and at J to 1 base, leaving 2 bases not matched to a gene. CDR1 MNHEY and CDR2 SVGAGI come from the germline V gene. The CDR3 consists of 16 residues. In DNA, the CDR3 is TGTGCCAGCAGTTTCGGACTAGCGGGGGGGTCCTACGAGCAGTACTTC. Protein product: CASSFGLAGGSYEQYF.

The chain is built from TRBV5-6 and TRBJ2-7; 12 bases fit TRBD1. The germline gives CDR1 SGHDT, CDR2 YYEEEE. V dropped 4 bases and J dropped 1; count of bases not matched to a gene: 12. The CDR3 sequence is 18 residues long. The CDR3: CASSHRDRGRRGSYEQYF. CDR3 bases: TGTGCCAGCAGCCACCGGGACAGGGGGCGTCGGGGATCCTACGAGCAGTACTTC.

V gene TRBV18 combines with J gene TRBJ1-5; D not resolved. There are 13 residues in the CDR3. Germline CDR1 KGHSH, CDR2 LQKENI. V lost 2 bases and J 7 bases, leaving 9 bases between the germline ends. DNA for the CDR3: TGTGCCAGCTCACCAGGGTCGGAGCAGCCCCAGCATTTT. This sequence encodes CASSPGSEQPQHF.

Here the CDR3 reads CASSESRDQPQHF. CDR3 coding DNA: TGCGCCAGCAGTGAGTCCCGGGATCAGCCCCAGCATTTT. This rearrangement joins TRBV10-1 to TRBJ1-5; D unclear. With 0 bases removed from V and 5 bases from J, the gap between germline ends came to 5 bases. CDR1 and CDR2 (germline): WNHNN, SYGVQD (reference sequence). The CDR3 sequence is 13 residues long.

V gene TRBV10-3 combines with J gene TRBJ1-3, with 9 nucleotides matching TRBD1. V was clipped by 6 bases and J by 2 bases; unmatched bases: 8. The CDR3 length is 16 residues. Germline V gene data show CDR1 as ENHRY and CDR2 as SYGVKD. The CDR3 DNA follows: TGTGCCATCAGGCCGGGACAGGGCTCAACTGGAAACACCATATATTTT. It translates to CAIRPGQGSTGNTIYF.

V gene TRBV3-1 (or the pseudogene TRBV3-2) combines with J gene TRBJ2-7; perhaps TRBD1 as D (6 bases). CDR1 LGHDT and CDR2 YNNKEL come from the germline V gene (reference sequence). The V and J ends lost 4 bases and 2 bases respectively, with 15 bases between them. This CDR3 spans 15 amino acids. In DNA form, the CDR3 reads TGTGCCAGCAGCCCCCGGAGCAGGGGTCCCTACGAGCAGTACTTC. Translated: CASSPRSRGPYEQYF.

The chain couples TRBV28 to TRBJ2-7; no clear D gene. The V end was cut by 7 bases, the J end by 4 bases, with 11 bases between. Germline CDR1 is MDHEN and CDR2 is SYDVKM. This CDR3 region has 12 residues. CDR3 region: CASTEPGYEQYF. CDR3 DNA sequence: TGTGCCAGCACCGAACCTGGGTACGAGCAGTACTTC.

The rearrangement uses TRBV5-1 and TRBJ1-1, with 7 bases fitting TRBD1. This CDR3 has 16 amino acids. CDR1 SGHRS and CDR2 YFSETQ come from the germline V gene. V lost 4 bases, J lost 1 base, and 10 bases stayed unmatched. The CDR3 nucleotides read TGCGCCAGCAGCGGCGGGGCGGGACAGAGGAACACTGAAGCTTTCTTT. This encodes CASSGGAGQRNTEAFF. Combining the CDR3 with reference TRBV5-1 and TRBJ1-1 gives the whole variable domain KAGVTQTPRYLIKTRGQQVTLSCSPISGHRSVSWYQQTPGQGLQFLFEYFSETQRNKGNFPGRFSGRQFSNSRSEMNVSTLELGDSALYLCASSGGAGQRNTEAFFGQGTRLTVV.

The J gene is TRBJ2-7, the V gene TRBV11-2; TRBD1 aligns across 9 bases. V shed 1 base, J shed 11 bases, and the junction held 6 bases outside the gene matches. Germline V lookup: CDR1 SGHAT, CDR2 FQNNGV. The CDR3 has 13 residues. DNA for the CDR3: TGTGCCAGCAGCTTAGGGGGACAGGGCACGGAGTACTTC. Protein product: CASSLGGQGTEYF.